This T cell receptor beta chain was documented in a study of a mutant IDH1 vaccine in newly diagnosed glioma. Study-level background: Patients received vaccination from 4-6 weeks after radiotherapy alone, or with temozolomide cycles.

Trimming removed 7 bases at V and 2 bases at J, with 12 bases between. In germline, CDR1 is MNHEY, CDR2 SMNVEV (reference sequence). This CDR3 has 13 residues. Documented time point: week 11, during vaccination. The investigators gave 300 ug of mutant IDH1 20-mer peptide in each vaccine dose, together with topical imiquimod. Regarding the study as a whole: Vaccine-induced responses were seen in under 95% of patients, spanning several MHC alleles. Apparently unrelated to pseudoprogression were changes in the top peripheral T cell clonotypes.

Regarding this clone: Its target is unknown.

The table came from immunoSEQ multiplex PCR; TCRdb's copy has only in-frame clones and leaves some out. Of some 130,000 clones in the sample, about four fifths are singletons; the top ten hold 5.5%. The sequences come from PBMCs, collected from a glioma patient whose treatment included an IDH1 peptide vaccine. The source of this sequence is a man aged 35-49 years with glioma. V and J are TRBV27 and TRBJ2-7; possibly TRBD1 or TRBD2 for D (5 bases each). CDR3 in DNA: TGTGCCAGCAAACGGGACGCAGCCTACGAGCAGTACTTC. Translated: CASKRDAAYEQYF.